The 19 T cell receptor beta chains in this list originate from one sample, sequenced in a study of cytomegalovirus exposure and HLA in healthy donors (dated by TCRdb to about 2017). The method behind the library was the immunoSEQ multiplex PCR assay. TCRdb took over this immuneACCESS table, retaining in-frame rearrangements with V and J assigned. Such tables are incomplete; in checked studies, under half of the missing clones stem from an unresolved V gene, and the remainder is unexplained. For this sample the table gives 90,000 to 120,000 clones, of which 70% to 85% were detected only once. The top ten constitute more than 2.5% of the sample. Sample: PBMCs. All receptors come from a woman under 30 in good health and CMV-seronegative.

The chain recombines TRBV15 with TRBJ2-5; 7 bases map to TRBD2. Germline V gene data show CDR1 as LNHNV and CDR2 as YYDKDF (reference sequence). Trimming cost V 0 bases and J 4 bases; bases outside gene matches: 5. This CDR3 region has 15 residues. As DNA, the CDR3 is TGTGCCACCAGCAGAGATCAGGGAGGGTTAGAGACCCAGTACTTC. Translated, it gives CATSRDQGGLETQYF.

This clone has only one observation. The genes are TRBV19 and TRBJ1-2, with 9 bases that match TRBD1. The CDR3 consists of 14 residues. Germline CDR1 reads LNHDA; CDR2 reads SQIVND (reference sequence). With V trimmed by 4 bases and J by 7 bases, 7 bases remained unmatched. The CDR3 DNA follows: TGTGCCAGTAGTAGATCGGACAGGGGCGGTGGCTACACCTTC. This gives the protein CASSRSDRGGGYTF.

The J gene is TRBJ1-2, the V gene TRBV29-1, with D maybe TRBD1 (5 bases). Trimming left V 3 bases short and J 4 bases short, with 12 bases between. Per the germline V gene, CDR1 is SQVTM and CDR2 is ANQGSEA. The CDR3 is 13 amino acids. The CDR3 region has the DNA TGCAGCGTTGATGGGGGGAGTGGCTATGGCTACACCTTC. As protein: CSVDGGSGYGYTF.

The CDR3 DNA is TGCGCCAGCAGCTTGGCCGACAGGACAGGGTACTCTGGGGCCAACGTCCTGACTTTC. Amino acid sequence: CASSLADRTGYSGANVLTF. V is TRBV5-1 and J is TRBJ2-6, with TRBD1 matching 8 bases. This CDR3 has 19 residues. V was pared by 0 bases and J by 0 bases, with 8 bases of the junction left unmatched. CDR1 and CDR2 (germline): SGHRS, YFSETQ.

The chain uses TRBV7-9 and TRBJ1-2, with a weak D call TRBD1 (6 bases). CDR3 length: 15 amino acids. CDR1 is SEHNR, CDR2 FQNEAQ, per germline (reference sequence). Trimming took 5 bases from V and 2 from J, leaving 15 bases between them. Here the CDR3 DNA reads TGTGCCAGCAGCCGTGCAAATGGACAGAACTATGGCTACACCTTC. Translating gives CASSRANGQNYGYTF.

This chain connects TRBV19 to TRBJ1-6, with D tentatively TRBD1 (6 bases). CDR1 is LNHDA and CDR2 is SQIVND in the germline V gene (reference sequence). Trimming shortened V by 7 bases and J by 0 bases, and 10 bases separated the two germline ends. This CDR3 region has 15 residues. CDR3 in DNA: TGTGCCAGTATCGACAGGTCCTCCTATAATTCACCCCTCCACTTT. This sequence encodes CASIDRSSYNSPLHF.

This chain links TRBV5-6 with TRBJ2-6, with 9 bases matching TRBD2. The CDR3 is 18 residues long. With V trimmed by 2 bases and J by 0 bases, 6 bases remained unmatched. The V gene's germline CDR1 is SGHDT and CDR2 YYEEEE. The CDR3 spells CASSFLAGYGSGANVLTF. The CDR3 DNA reads as TGTGCCAGCAGCTTTCTAGCGGGGTATGGCTCTGGGGCCAACGTCCTGACTTTC.

The chain employs TRBV7-3 and TRBJ2-5; 8 bases match TRBD1. The CDR3 extends over 16 amino acids. Germline CDR1 reads SGHTA; CDR2 reads FQGTGA. V was clipped by 4 bases and J by 2 bases; unmatched bases: 9. The CDR3: CASSSNPWTGQETQYF. CDR3 nucleotide sequence: TGTGCCAGCAGCTCGAACCCTTGGACAGGGCAAGAGACCCAGTACTTC. The complete variable domain, with remaining parts taken from reference TRBV7-3 and TRBJ2-5, reads GAGVSQTPSNKVTEKGKYVELRCDPISGHTALYWYRQSLGQGPEFLIYFQGTGAADDSGLPNDRFFAVRPEGSVSTLKIQRTERGDSAVYLCASSSNPWTGQETQYFGPGTRLLVL.

This sequence joins TRBV30 and TRBJ2-2; possibly TRBD2 for D (6 bases). Germline CDR1 GTSNPN, CDR2 SVGIG (reference sequence). V was clipped by 4 bases and J by 0 bases, with 18 bases between them. The CDR3 covers 17 residues. The CDR3 DNA reads TGTGCCTGGACCCTCGGGCTAGCGCCCGCGAACACCGGGGAGCTGTTTTTT. Translation gives CAWTLGLAPANTGELFF. The full variable domain, completed using reference TRBV30 and TRBJ2-2, is SQTIHQWPATLVQPVGSPLSLECTVEGTSNPNLYWYRQAAGRGLQLLFYSVGIGQISSEVPQNLSASRPQDRQFILSSKKLLLSDSGFYLCAWTLGLAPANTGELFFGEGSRLTVL.

The chain couples TRBV5-4 to TRBJ2-2; weak D call: TRBD2 (6 bases). The V end was cut by 3 bases, the J end by 3 bases, with 15 bases between. The CDR3 spans 16 residues. Germline V gives CDR1 SGHNT, CDR2 YYREEE (reference sequence). Here the CDR3 reads CASSWGVAADTGELFF. The CDR3 DNA reads as TGTGCCAGCAGCTGGGGGGTGGCAGCAGACACCGGGGAGCTGTTTTTT. Based on the CDR3 plus reference TRBV5-4 and TRBJ2-2, the full variable domain is ETGVTQSPTHLIKTRGQQVTLRCSSQSGHNTVSWYQQALGQGPQFIFQYYREEENGRGNFPPRFSGLQFPNYSSELNVNALELDDSALYLCASSWGVAADTGELFFGEGSRLTVL.

This chain uses TRBV7-2 with TRBJ2-1; 9 bases match TRBD2. Germline assignment: CDR1 SGHTA and CDR2 FQGNSA. The CDR3 spans 15 residues. After removal of 1 base from V and 7 bases from J, the junction contained 5 bases not matched to a gene. The CDR3: CASSLVGGGANEQFF. In DNA form, the CDR3 reads TGTGCCAGCAGCTTAGTTGGCGGGGGGGCGAATGAGCAGTTCTTC.

This rearrangement joins TRBV30 to TRBJ2-7; 9 bases fit TRBD1. Per germline, CDR1 GTSNPN and CDR2 SVGIG (reference sequence). This CDR3 contains 15 residues. Germline trimming cut 1 base from V and 3 bases from J; bases unmatched to any gene: 7. DNA of the CDR3: TGTGCCTGGAGTGCGTTGGGACAGGGTGTCTACGAGCAGTACTTC. As protein: CAWSALGQGVYEQYF.

The chain employs TRBV14 and TRBJ2-6; 8 nucleotides align to TRBD1. Germline assignment: CDR1 SGHDN and CDR2 FVKESK. This CDR3 contains 17 residues. J was trimmed by 4 bases and V by 4 bases; bases with no gene match: 9. CDR3 bases: TGTGCCAGCAGCCCAAGGACAGGGCATGGAGGGGCCAACGTCCTGACTTTC. It yields the protein CASSPRTGHGGANVLTF.

This sequence joins TRBV4-1 and TRBJ1-1; D gene ambiguous. Trimming took off 0 bases at V and 1 base at J, with 12 bases between the two ends. This CDR3 has 16 residues. Germline CDR1 is MGHRA and CDR2 is YSYEKL. The CDR3 loop reads CASSQDPASANTEAFF. In DNA, the CDR3 is TGCGCCAGCAGCCAAGATCCCGCTAGCGCGAACACTGAAGCTTTCTTT.

This clone was seen a single time. The chain has TRBV5-4 and TRBJ2-2; 7 positions agree with TRBD2. This CDR3 is 16 amino acids long. CDR1 is SGHNT, CDR2 YYREEE, per germline (reference sequence). The trim removed 3 bases at V and 0 bases at J, leaving 5 bases unmatched. Here the CDR3 reads CASSSGRGANTGELFF. As DNA, the CDR3 is TGTGCCAGCAGCTCGGGACGGGGGGCGAACACCGGGGAGCTGTTTTTT.

CDR3 residues: CAWSLGRAYSNQPQHF. Here the CDR3 DNA reads TGTGCCTGGAGTCTGGGCAGGGCCTATAGCAATCAGCCCCAGCATTTT. The rearrangement links TRBV30 to TRBJ1-5; weak D call: TRBD1 (5 bases). The CDR3 sequence is 16 residues long. The V end was cut by 2 bases, the J end by 0 bases, with 14 bases between. Germline lookup yields CDR1 GTSNPN and CDR2 SVGIG (reference sequence).

This clone was counted between two and nine times. The rearrangement uses TRBV14 and TRBJ2-2; D is unresolved. The V gene lost 3 bases and the J gene lost 0 bases, with 11 bases spanning the gap. CDR1 and CDR2 (germline): SGHDN, FVKESK. This CDR3 is built from 16 residues. The CDR3 DNA reads TGTGCCAGCAGCCAGGCAATCGCCGCGAACACCGGGGAGCTGTTTTTT. This gives the protein CASSQAIAANTGELFF.

This clone was seen once. The CDR3 loop reads CASRAEDRGPGGYTF. As DNA, the CDR3 is TGTGCCAGCAGGGCCGAGGACAGGGGGCCCGGCGGCTACACCTTC. This sequence joins TRBV13 and TRBJ1-2; 11 bases are a match to TRBD1. CDR1 is PRHDT and CDR2 is FYEKMQ in the germline V gene (reference sequence). V shed 6 bases, J shed 8 bases, and the junction held 11 bases outside the gene matches. The length of the CDR3 is 15 residues.

V and J are TRBV7-9 and TRBJ1-5; the D is unclear. V was shortened by 4 bases and J by 8 bases, with 9 bases between the two germline ends. Germline values: CDR1 SEHNR, CDR2 FQNEAQ (reference sequence). The CDR3 is made up of 12 amino acids. CDR3 amino acids: CASSSGIEPQHF. DNA for the CDR3: TGTGCCAGCAGCTCCGGGATTGAGCCCCAGCATTTT.